This is a list of T cell receptor beta chains from one sample in a study of blood T cells in healthy people across ages. From the 5' RACE reads, TCRdb called clonotypes with MiXCR, one entry per CDR3 protein. The table has hundreds of thousands of distinct CDR3 sequences, roughly 31% seen once; the top ten hold 15% to 19%. The sample comprised blood. These receptors were obtained from a woman over 75 in good health. Both conserved end residues are trimmed from each CDR3.

>13|TRBV7-6
ASRGPGQGTGELF
>11|TRBV6-1
ASRIQGREKLF
>11|TRBV20-1
SARLSNTGELF
>14|TRBV6-2/TRBV6-3
ASSYSSGGPTDTQY
>12|TRBV7-9
ASSHPSYNSPLH
>10|TRBV6-5
ASGREAYEQY
>13|TRBV20-1
SARDPLQGNYGYT
>10|TRBV29-1
SVAGLTDEQY
>12|TRBV20-1
SARVGQGNSPLH
>14|TRBV7-9
ASSLGTGGKNEKLF
>13|TRBV5-4
ASSSVTDRANEAF
>15|TRBV7-3
ASSARLAGASYNEQF
>12|TRBV3-1
ASSRGLASETQY
>14|TRBV4-3
ASSQGVQGVVDGYT
>12|TRBV5-1
ASSLGADTDTQY
>14|TRBV4-3
ASSQDGGTILYGYT
>13|TRBV10-3
AISKNRGHYNEQF
>12|TRBV12-3/TRBV12-4
ASSWDRRHQPQH
>12|TRBV30
AWSDGGLSYEQY
>12|TRBV5-1
ASSLNTANTEAF
>12|TRBV28
ASGETGRRDTQY
>17|TRBV20-1
SARSKTGALPGGNQPQH
>12|TRBV7-8
ASSLALRTPEQY
>14|TRBV7-2
ASSKGPVDSNKKLF
>12|TRBV20-1
SAEGAASTDTQY
>13|TRBV3-1
TSSQGLVLNQPQH
>13|TRBV24-1
ATGTSKGGYNEQF
>13|TRBV11-2
ASSKTSGGHNEQY
>14|TRBV18
ASSPGRGASYNEQF
>14|TRBV20-1
SARAQGRSYNSPLH
>9|TRBV29-1
SVGAAYGQY